This passage covers 14 T cell receptor beta chains from one sample sequenced in a study of shared clonotypes between healthy human individuals. Here immunoSEQ multiplex PCR was the method, and the copy in TCRdb shows in-frame clones only, minus some. The sample includes about 2 million clones, about 95% of them seen just once. The naive CD8 fraction comprised CD45RO-negative cells positively selected for CCR7 and excluded terminally differentiated effector memory CD45RA+ cells. The sequenced sample was naive CD8+ T cells sorted from blood. The receptor set was obtained from a man younger than 30 in good health.

The chain is built from TRBV5-1 and TRBJ2-7; tentatively, D is TRBD1 (6 bases). The CDR3 covers 15 residues. V was clipped by 0 bases and J by 5 bases, with 15 bases between them. Germline assignment: CDR1 SGHRS and CDR2 YFSETQ. The CDR3 DNA sequence: TGCGCCAGCAGCTTGGTATCTCAGGGGTACGACGAGCAGTACTTC. The encoded protein is CASSLVSQGYDEQYF.

This clone was observed once. The chain couples TRBV28 to TRBJ2-1; 8 bases line up with TRBD1. Per germline, CDR1 MDHEN and CDR2 SYDVKM. The length of the CDR3 is 14 residues. The junction had 7 bases not matched to a gene; V was cut back by 7 bases and J by 5 bases. The CDR3 loop reads CASTTGDLDNEQFF. CDR3 sequence (DNA): TGTGCCAGCACGACAGGGGACCTTGACAATGAGCAGTTCTTC.

The chain couples TRBV10-1 to TRBJ1-5; D uncertain. Germline CDR1 reads WNHNN; CDR2 reads SYGVQD (reference sequence). The V end lost 8 bases, the J end lost 8 bases, and 10 bases lay between the germline ends. The length of the CDR3 is 11 residues. DNA for the CDR3: TGCGCCAGCGTGGGAATTAAGCCCCAGCATTTT. This gives the protein CASVGIKPQHF.

The chain combines TRBV11-2 with TRBJ2-1; no definite D call. Trimming removed 3 bases at V and 5 bases at J, with 14 bases between. Looked up from germline, CDR1 is SGHAT and CDR2 is FQNNGV. The CDR3 is 15 amino acids. CDR3 coding DNA: TGTGCCAGCAGCTTGAGTACAGACAATAACAATGAGCAGTTCTTC. Amino acid sequence: CASSLSTDNNNEQFF.

The chain has TRBV27 and TRBJ1-1, with D tentatively TRBD1 (6 bases). This CDR3 is built from 15 residues. Trimming cost V 1 base and J 5 bases, with 14 bases left between them. Germline values: CDR1 MNHEY, CDR2 SMNVEV (reference sequence). The chain's CDR3 is CASSLYPGAGTEAFF. The CDR3 DNA follows: TGTGCCAGCAGTTTATATCCAGGGGCAGGAACTGAAGCTTTCTTT.

As for this clone: The sample has other DNA sequences that encode this CDR3 too. V is TRBV7-6 and J is TRBJ2-5, with TRBD1 matching 7 bases. V lost 3 bases, J lost 1 base, and 2 bases stayed unmatched. Germline lookup yields CDR1 SGHVS and CDR2 FNYEAQ. This CDR3 contains 14 residues. In DNA, the CDR3 is TGTGCCAGCAGCTTGCGGACAGGCCAAGAGACCCAGTACTTC. Protein: CASSLRTGQETQYF.

Only one count was recorded for this clone. J is TRBJ2-2 and V is TRBV7-8; D is unclear. Trimming shortened V by 5 bases and J by 6 bases, and 16 bases separated the two germline ends. CDR1 and CDR2 from the germline V gene are SGHVS and FQNEAQ. The CDR3 spans 15 residues. The CDR3 spells CASSDLAYGSGELFF. CDR3 nucleotides: TGTGCCAGCAGCGACCTTGCGTACGGGTCCGGGGAGCTGTTTTTT.

The genes are TRBV19 and TRBJ2-7; D is perhaps TRBD1 or TRBD2 (5 bases each). The V gene lost 4 bases and the J gene lost 2 bases, with 18 bases spanning the gap. The CDR3 is 16 residues long. CDR1 is LNHDA, CDR2 SQIVND, per germline (reference sequence). CDR3 loop: CASSNLVGVPPYEQYF. The CDR3 DNA sequence: TGTGCCAGTAGTAACCTAGTGGGGGTACCTCCCTACGAGCAGTACTTC.

This chain connects TRBV11-2 to TRBJ2-7; TRBD1 agrees at 10 bases. This CDR3 is 18 amino acids long. J gave up 3 bases and V 1 base, and 12 bases lay outside the gene matches. Germline loops: CDR1 SGHAT, CDR2 FQNNGV. CDR3 coding DNA: TGTGCCAGCAGCTTAGCTTGGGGGGGACAGGGGTTATACTACGAGCAGTACTTC. It yields the protein CASSLAWGGQGLYYEQYF.

V gene TRBV4-3 combines with J gene TRBJ2-7; D might be TRBD2 (5 bases). V was trimmed by 0 bases and J by 6 bases, leaving 15 bases between them. Germline V lookup: CDR1 LGHNA, CDR2 YSLEER. This CDR3 spans 15 amino acids. CDR3 residues: CASSQDFRGVGEQYF. CDR3 coding DNA: TGCGCCAGCAGCCAAGATTTTCGGGGAGTCGGCGAGCAGTACTTC.

This chain connects TRBV15 to TRBJ1-5; 7 bases agree with TRBD1. Trimming cost V 3 bases and J 7 bases; bases outside gene matches: 6. The length of the CDR3 is 14 residues. Germline V gene data show CDR1 as LNHNV and CDR2 as YYDKDF (reference sequence). The CDR3 nucleotides are TGTGCCACCAGCAGCAGACAGGGACGGCAGCCCCAGCATTTT. It encodes CATSSRQGRQPQHF. Based on the CDR3 plus reference TRBV15 and TRBJ1-5, the full variable domain is DAMVIQNPRYQVTQFGKPVTLSCSQTLNHNVMYWYQQKSSQAPKLLFHYYDKDFNNEADTPDNFQSRRPNTSFCFLDIRSPGLGDTAMYLCATSSRQGRQPQHFGDGTRLSIL.

This chain joins TRBV6-1 and TRBJ2-5; TRBD1 matches at 7 bases. CDR1 is MNHNS and CDR2 is SASEGT in the germline V gene. Trimming at V came to 4 bases and at J to 5 bases, leaving 10 bases not matched to a gene. This CDR3 is 15 amino acids long. The chain's CDR3 is CASSARQGIQETQYF. The CDR3 DNA reads TGTGCCAGCAGTGCCCGACAGGGAATTCAGGAGACCCAGTACTTC.

This rearrangement joins TRBV11-2 to TRBJ2-5; D is perhaps TRBD1 (5 bases). V lost 5 bases and J lost 5, with 15 bases in between. Per the germline V gene, CDR1 is SGHAT and CDR2 is FQNNGV. The CDR3 spans 14 residues. The CDR3 DNA follows: TGTGCCAGCAGCCAGACAGTAGGTCAGGAGACCCAGTACTTC. Translation gives CASSQTVGQETQYF.

Of note for this clone: The same CDR3 also results from other DNA sequences found in this sample. V and J are TRBV6-5 and TRBJ2-1, with D possibly TRBD2 on 6 matching bases. CDR1 and CDR2 from the germline V gene are MNHEY and SVGAGI. This CDR3 has 16 residues. Trimming took off 0 bases at V and 4 bases at J, with 13 bases between the two ends. The CDR3: CASSYSTGEVYNEQFF. The CDR3 DNA reads as TGTGCCAGCAGTTACTCTACGGGAGAAGTGTACAATGAGCAGTTCTTC.